The T cell receptor (beta chain) described here comes from a study of low-dose radiotherapy and immunotherapy resistance in tumors. Study context: Cohort 1 was treated with 0.5 Gy per fraction at 2-week intervals, amounting to 6.5 Gy overall.

The sample holds many counts of this clonotype. Indicated time point: after trial treatment. Treatment defined: LDRT plus nivolumab, ipilimumab, low-dose cyclophosphamide and aspirin (RACIN trial). Priming of first-strand cDNA relied on TRAV- and TRBV-specific primers (covering alpha and beta chains). With a V-primer adapter and a constant-region primer, TCRs were amplified for around 21 PCR cycles. TCRdb called the reads again in MiXCR, with one record for every CDR3 protein. The repertoire holds some 38,000 distinct CDR3 sequences, around 21% seen once, with 9.2% in the top ten. Germline CDR1 is SGHTA and CDR2 is FQGTGA. The CDR3 is 16 residues long. Trimming took 5 bases from V and 5 from J, leaving 19 bases between them.

The receptor was derived from a female donor with ovarian cancer. This chain connects TRBV7-3 to TRBJ2-1; maybe TRBD2 (5 bases). This specimen consisted of PBMCs, obtained after low-dose radiotherapy plus immunotherapy. CDR3 nucleotides: TGTGCCAGCAGCACCCCAGAGGGTCACCTTAACAATGAGCAGTTCTTC. Translated: CASSTPEGHLNNEQFF. The full variable domain, its missing parts supplied by reference TRBV7-3 and TRBJ2-1, is GAGVSQTPSNKVTEKGKYVELRCDPISGHTALYWYRQSLGQGPEFLIYFQGTGAADDSGLPNDRFFAVRPEGSVSTLKIQRTERGDSAVYLCASSTPEGHLNNEQFFGPGTRLTVL.